The 5 T cell receptor beta chains below come from one sample, sequenced in a study of CD8 T cells in Susac syndrome. Reverse transcription of about 0.45 to 1 ug RNA was performed with random hexamers. TCRdb reprocessed the immunoSEQ multiplex PCR reads via MiXCR and lists one record per CDR3 protein. This sample has around 220,000 distinct CDR3 sequences, with around 90% found just once. The source material was CD8+ T cells from PBMCs. The origin of the receptors is a human donor with multiple sclerosis.

The chain links TRBV7-2 to TRBJ2-1; D gene uncertain. V dropped 4 bases and J dropped 10 bases, with 17 bases sitting between them. The CDR3 sequence is 14 residues long. From germline, CDR1 is SGHTA and CDR2 FQGNSA. The CDR3, as DNA: TGTGCCAGCAGCTGGGTAACGGTCGCCGAGGAGCAGTTCTTC. It codes for CASSWVTVAEEQFF. Looking up the rest from reference TRBV7-2 and TRBJ2-1 gives the full variable domain: GAGVSQSPSNKVTEKGKDVELRCDPISGHTALYWYRQSLGQGLEFLIYFQGNSAPDKSGLPSDRFSAERTGGSVSTLTIQRTQQEDSAVYLCASSWVTVAEEQFFGPGTRLTVL.

V usage is TRBV6-1 and J usage is TRBJ2-1, with D perhaps being TRBD1 or TRBD2 (5 bases each). Germline V CDR1 and CDR2: MNHNS, SASEGT. This CDR3 contains 14 residues. Trimming took off 6 bases at V and 8 bases at J, with 17 bases between the two ends. CDR3: CASSDAGRVDEQFF. CDR3 nucleotide sequence: TGTGCCAGCAGCGACGCAGGGCGGGTCGATGAGCAGTTCTTC.

The rearrangement uses TRBV30 and TRBJ2-1, with D hard to call. The V gene lost 3 bases and the J gene lost 7 bases, with 19 bases spanning the gap. Per germline, CDR1 GTSNPN and CDR2 SVGIG (reference sequence). CDR3 length equals 15 residues. The CDR3 coding sequence is TGTGCCTGGAGGCCCCGGGCCTTGACTGAGAATGAGCAGTTCTTC. Translated: CAWRPRALTENEQFF.

This chain joins TRBV9 and TRBJ1-1; no firm D call. V was cut by 5 bases and J by 1 base, with 12 bases left in between. Germline CDR1 reads SGDLS; CDR2 reads YYNGEE. The CDR3 has 14 residues. CDR3 amino acids: CASSTVLGNTEAFF. In DNA form, the CDR3 reads TGTGCCAGCAGTACCGTATTGGGGAACACTGAAGCTTTCTTT. Based on the CDR3 plus reference TRBV9 and TRBJ1-1, the full variable domain is DSGVTQTPKHLITATGQRVTLRCSPRSGDLSVYWYQQSLDQGLQFLIQYYNGEERAKGNILERFSAQQFPDLHSELNLSSLELGDSALYFCASSTVLGNTEAFFGQGTRLTVV.

This rearrangement joins TRBV12-3 or TRBV12-4 to TRBJ2-2, with a weak D call TRBD2 (6 bases). V was trimmed by 6 bases and J by 5 bases, leaving 28 bases between them. The CDR3 sequence is 19 residues long. The DNA for the CDR3 is TGTGCCAGCAGCTTAACAACCTTTAAGCGGCTAGCGCCGACCGGGGAGCTGTTTTTT. Translation: CASSLTTFKRLAPTGELFF.